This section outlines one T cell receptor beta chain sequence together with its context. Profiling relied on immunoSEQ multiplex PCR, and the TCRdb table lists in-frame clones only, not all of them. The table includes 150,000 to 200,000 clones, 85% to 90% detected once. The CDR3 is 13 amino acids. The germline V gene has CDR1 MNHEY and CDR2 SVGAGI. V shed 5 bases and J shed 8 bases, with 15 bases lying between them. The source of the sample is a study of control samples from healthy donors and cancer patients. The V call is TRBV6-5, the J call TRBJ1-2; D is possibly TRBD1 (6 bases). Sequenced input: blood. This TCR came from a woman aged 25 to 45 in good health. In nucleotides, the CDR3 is TGTGCCAGCAGTAAAACAGGGCCCGGGGGCTACACCTTC. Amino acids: CASSKTGPGGYTF.